These T cell receptor beta chains were read from a single sample in a study of response to subunit inactivated influenza vaccine. MiXCR, applied by TCRdb to the RT-PCR reads, yields one record per CDR3 protein. The table shows about 610,000 distinct CDR3 sequences, with 14% occurring only once. The sample here was PBMCs from blood, taken about 11 days after vaccination. These receptors all come from a man aged 45-65 years who received an inactivated influenza vaccine. Each CDR3 is given without its conserved first and last residue. The order of the fields is V gene, J gene, CDR3 length, CDR3 protein.

v_call: TRBV20-1
j_call: TRBJ2-1
cdr3_length: 12
cdr3_aa: SAQLAGGPHEQF

v_call: TRBV29-1
j_call: TRBJ2-5
cdr3_length: 15
cdr3_aa: SVAPIPGQSRLETQY

v_call: TRBV7-2
j_call: TRBJ2-7
cdr3_length: 12
cdr3_aa: ASSSGTGFAEQY

v_call: TRBV6-1
j_call: TRBJ2-7
cdr3_length: 12
cdr3_aa: ASSRDRGYYEQY

v_call: TRBV6-2/TRBV6-3
j_call: TRBJ1-3
cdr3_length: 13
cdr3_aa: ASSYSTRSGNTIY

v_call: TRBV15
j_call: TRBJ2-2
cdr3_length: 14
cdr3_aa: ATSSRSTGSTGELF

v_call: TRBV12-3/TRBV12-4
j_call: TRBJ2-3
cdr3_length: 9
cdr3_aa: ASSRRDTQY

v_call: TRBV7-2
j_call: TRBJ1-6
cdr3_length: 13
cdr3_aa: ASSSGPGFNSPLH

v_call: TRBV3-1
j_call: TRBJ2-7
cdr3_length: 17
cdr3_aa: ASSQPWTSVASSSYEQY

v_call: TRBV29-1
j_call: TRBJ2-3
cdr3_length: 11
cdr3_aa: SVEDRGPDTQY

v_call: TRBV5-5
j_call: TRBJ2-1
cdr3_length: 11
cdr3_aa: ASNMSPLGEQF

v_call: TRBV27
j_call: TRBJ2-1
cdr3_length: 16
cdr3_aa: ASGPLRSLLPGVNEQF

v_call: TRBV19
j_call: TRBJ2-1
cdr3_length: 9
cdr3_aa: ASDSRQGQF

v_call: TRBV5-1
j_call: TRBJ2-2
cdr3_length: 13
cdr3_aa: ASTRLRGQTGELF

v_call: TRBV4-2
j_call: TRBJ2-1
cdr3_length: 15
cdr3_aa: ASSQEGLAGAYNEQF

v_call: TRBV12-3/TRBV12-4
j_call: TRBJ2-5
cdr3_length: 11
cdr3_aa: ASSAFRGETQY

v_call: TRBV11-2
j_call: TRBJ2-7
cdr3_length: 13
cdr3_aa: ASSLDWDPVYEQY

v_call: TRBV7-2
j_call: TRBJ1-6
cdr3_length: 13
cdr3_aa: ASSLVAGTNSPLH

v_call: TRBV4-2
j_call: TRBJ2-7
cdr3_length: 16
cdr3_aa: ASSQDTPTSGGRSEQY

v_call: TRBV7-6
j_call: TRBJ2-1
cdr3_length: 13
cdr3_aa: ASSLDSLSYNEQF

v_call: TRBV7-2
j_call: TRBJ2-7
cdr3_length: 12
cdr3_aa: ASSSDRGFNEQY

v_call: TRBV2
j_call: TRBJ2-5
cdr3_length: 12
cdr3_aa: ASSEGPSRETQY

v_call: TRBV7-2
j_call: TRBJ2-1
cdr3_length: 13
cdr3_aa: ASSSVASGSSEQF

v_call: TRBV29-1
j_call: TRBJ2-7
cdr3_length: 10
cdr3_aa: SAVVRPYEQY

v_call: TRBV5-6
j_call: TRBJ2-1
cdr3_length: 13
cdr3_aa: ASRPRPASYNEQF

v_call: TRBV20-1
j_call: TRBJ2-7
cdr3_length: 12
cdr3_aa: SGRRGEGLYEQY

v_call: TRBV29-1
j_call: TRBJ2-1
cdr3_length: 14
cdr3_aa: STVRGVTLECNEQF

v_call: TRBV27
j_call: TRBJ1-1
cdr3_length: 13
cdr3_aa: ASTPRGSWNTEAF

v_call: TRBV18
j_call: TRBJ2-1
cdr3_length: 15
cdr3_aa: ASSRQRQGATYNEQF

v_call: TRBV14
j_call: TRBJ2-1
cdr3_length: 18
cdr3_aa: ASSQDLAGGPAPSYNEQF

v_call: TRBV5-5
j_call: TRBJ2-7
cdr3_length: 11
cdr3_aa: ASSLATTYEQY

v_call: TRBV7-9
j_call: TRBJ1-1
cdr3_length: 12
cdr3_aa: ASTPGGSVTEAF

v_call: TRBV6-4
j_call: TRBJ2-2
cdr3_length: 13
cdr3_aa: ASTPSGDNTGELF

v_call: TRBV4-3
j_call: TRBJ2-7
cdr3_length: 13
cdr3_aa: ASSQFMTGREEQY

v_call: TRBV10-2
j_call: TRBJ2-1
cdr3_length: 17
cdr3_aa: ASSGSGLAGGRYSNEQF

v_call: TRBV28
j_call: TRBJ2-5
cdr3_length: 12
cdr3_aa: ASSHWGSRETQY

v_call: TRBV10-3
j_call: TRBJ2-5
cdr3_length: 14
cdr3_aa: AISESVGRVRETQY

v_call: TRBV20-1
j_call: TRBJ2-3
cdr3_length: 11
cdr3_aa: SADYSDTDTQY

v_call: TRBV20-1
j_call: TRBJ2-7
cdr3_length: 10
cdr3_aa: SAAGLSYEQY

v_call: TRBV6-2/TRBV6-3
j_call: TRBJ2-7
cdr3_length: 18
cdr3_aa: ASSYLAFDLIFSGRLEQY

v_call: TRBV5-5
j_call: TRBJ2-7
cdr3_length: 12
cdr3_aa: ASSLVSRSYEQY

v_call: TRBV12-3/TRBV12-4
j_call: TRBJ2-3
cdr3_length: 11
cdr3_aa: ASSFTDTDTQY

v_call: TRBV5-1
j_call: TRBJ2-2
cdr3_length: 11
cdr3_aa: ASSLGNTGELF

v_call: TRBV29-1
j_call: TRBJ2-7
cdr3_length: 9
cdr3_aa: SVVWGHEQY

v_call: TRBV7-8
j_call: TRBJ2-1
cdr3_length: 14
cdr3_aa: ASSLSPSGRASEQF

v_call: TRBV5-1
j_call: TRBJ2-5
cdr3_length: 15
cdr3_aa: ASSLAGTSGAQETQY

v_call: TRBV9
j_call: TRBJ1-1
cdr3_length: 11
cdr3_aa: ASSVSWNTEAF

v_call: TRBV5-1
j_call: TRBJ2-3
cdr3_length: 15
cdr3_aa: ASSPLAASGGTDTQY

v_call: TRBV7-2
j_call: TRBJ1-1
cdr3_length: 16
cdr3_aa: ASSLARGQGFRGTEAF

v_call: TRBV5-1
j_call: TRBJ1-2
cdr3_length: 11
cdr3_aa: ASSLGTGNGYT

v_call: TRBV4-1
j_call: TRBJ1-1
cdr3_length: 15
cdr3_aa: ASSHPLEGRKNTEAF

v_call: TRBV25-1
j_call: TRBJ2-1
cdr3_length: 12
cdr3_aa: ASREAGKSNEQF

v_call: TRBV20-1
j_call: TRBJ2-5
cdr3_length: 11
cdr3_aa: SASPGAQETQY

v_call: TRBV2
j_call: TRBJ2-2
cdr3_length: 12
cdr3_aa: ASIGGRNTGELF

v_call: TRBV5-1
j_call: TRBJ1-1
cdr3_length: 13
cdr3_aa: ASSPRTDPNTEAF